This TCR beta chain stems from a study of T cell repertoires in cytomegalovirus infection. General study points: Carriers of CMV and the relevant HLA type were discriminated by public TCR beta frequency.

As regards this clonotype: Its antigen remains unidentified.

Per the germline V gene, CDR1 is MNHEY and CDR2 is SMNVEV (reference sequence). Trimming removed 1 base from V and 0 bases from J; junction bases left unmatched: 2. CDR3 size: 15 residues. TCRdb independently ran MiXCR on the reads; one entry per CDR3 protein. The table has around 200,000 distinct CDR3 sequences, about 38% seen once. Specimen: CD8+ T cells from cultured PBMCs, collected from culture after CMV antigen stimulation. This sequence was found in a human donor in good health (CMV status not recorded). Some clones in this sample may be carry-over from other donors' samples. The chain uses TRBV27 and TRBJ2-7; 8 bases agree with TRBD2. CDR3 nucleotides: TGTGCCAGCAGTTTATGGGCGGGAGGCTCCTACGAGCAGTACTTC. Translating gives CASSLWAGGSYEQYF.